A single sample gave rise to the 15 T cell receptor beta chains below, sequenced in a study of blood T cell repertoires in COVID-19. The table came from immunoSEQ multiplex PCR; TCRdb's copy has only in-frame clones and leaves some out. The sample lists 200,000 to 250,000 clones, roughly 84% occurring once. Source material: peripheral blood. The receptors come from a man aged 35 to 55 with acute or convalescent COVID-19.

This rearrangement joins TRBV27 to TRBJ1-1, with D possibly TRBD1 on 6 matching bases. The CDR3 extends over 17 amino acids. Germline CDR1 and CDR2: MNHEY and SMNVEV (reference sequence). V was cut by 8 bases and J by 1 base, with 23 bases left in between. CDR3 in DNA: TGTGCCAGCTCCTTTAAGACGTTAGGGGGGGCGAACACTGAAGCTTTCTTT. It codes for CASSFKTLGGANTEAFF.

V usage is TRBV30 and J usage is TRBJ1-4, with a tentative D call TRBD1 (6 bases). The germline CDR1 and CDR2 sequences are GTSNPN and SVGIG (reference sequence). The CDR3 contains 14 residues. Trimming removed 2 bases from V and 5 bases from J, with 12 bases in between. CDR3 amino acids: CAWSRQRGNEKLFF. CDR3 in DNA: TGTGCCTGGAGTAGACAAAGGGGGAATGAAAAACTGTTTTTT. The whole variable domain, remainder taken from reference TRBV30 and TRBJ1-4, is SQTIHQWPATLVQPVGSPLSLECTVEGTSNPNLYWYRQAAGRGLQLLFYSVGIGQISSEVPQNLSASRPQDRQFILSSKKLLLSDSGFYLCAWSRQRGNEKLFFGSGTQLSVL.

This clone was detected only once. The chain links TRBV6-1 to TRBJ2-3, with unresolved D. CDR3 size: 13 residues. Per the germline V gene, CDR1 is MNHNS and CDR2 is SASEGT. Trimming took 2 bases from V and 9 from J, leaving 12 bases between them. CDR3 amino acids: CASSENTQITQYF. The CDR3 bases are TGTGCCAGCAGTGAAAACACACAAATAACGCAGTATTTT.

This clone was counted a few times. The gene calls are TRBV30 and TRBJ1-1, with D unresolved. With 3 bases removed from V and 2 bases from J, the gap between germline ends came to 10 bases. The germline gives CDR1 GTSNPN, CDR2 SVGIG (reference sequence). This CDR3 has 13 amino acids. CDR3 amino acids: CAWSLRENTEAFF. The DNA of the CDR3 is TGTGCCTGGAGCCTGCGAGAAAACACTGAAGCTTTCTTT.

The chain has TRBV11-3 and TRBJ1-3, with D hard to call. V was trimmed by 2 bases and J by 0 bases, leaving 8 bases between them. The CDR3 sequence is 15 residues long. The V gene's germline CDR1 is SGHNT and CDR2 YENEEA. The CDR3 sequence: CASSLSASSGNTIYF. The CDR3 nucleotides read TGTGCCAGCAGCTTAAGCGCTAGCTCTGGAAACACCATATATTTT.

This chain links TRBV25-1 with TRBJ1-1; D ambiguous. The germline V and J ends were trimmed by 5 bases and 4 bases, with 11 bases remaining between them. Germline V gene lookup returns CDR1 MGHDK and CDR2 SYGVNS. The CDR3 covers 13 residues. As DNA, the CDR3 is TGTGCCAGCAGTCAAGGAGGTAGCACTGAAGCTTTCTTT. It translates to CASSQGGSTEAFF.

This chain connects TRBV18 to TRBJ2-3, with 8 bases matching TRBD1. V dropped 1 base and J dropped 3; count of bases not matched to a gene: 9. The length of the CDR3 is 17 residues. The V gene's germline CDR1 is KGHSH and CDR2 LQKENI. Here the CDR3 DNA reads TGTGCCAGCTCACCACAAGGACAGGGTTTGAGGACAGATACGCAGTATTTT. Amino acids: CASSPQGQGLRTDTQYF.

The gene calls are TRBV19 and TRBJ1-5; 8 bases map to TRBD1. V dropped 4 bases and J dropped 4; count of bases not matched to a gene: 9. CDR3 size: 16 residues. Germline V lookup: CDR1 LNHDA, CDR2 SQIVND (reference sequence). The CDR3 protein is CASSRSGTGVNQPQHF. CDR3 in DNA: TGTGCCAGTAGTAGGTCCGGGACAGGAGTAAATCAGCCCCAGCATTTT.

This clone is a singleton in its sample. CDR3 coding DNA: TGTGCCAGCAGTGAAGCGGTGGGAGGCACTGAAGCTTTCTTT. It translates to CASSEAVGGTEAFF. The chain carries TRBV6-1 and TRBJ1-1, with D uncertain. CDR1 is MNHNS, CDR2 SASEGT, per germline. V was pared by 0 bases and J by 4 bases, with 9 bases between. This CDR3 has 14 residues.

The genes are TRBV4-3 and TRBJ1-6; D is possibly TRBD1 (5 bases). This CDR3 is 15 amino acids long. Germline values: CDR1 LGHNA, CDR2 YSLEER. The V end lost 1 base, the J end lost 7 bases, and 11 bases lay between the germline ends. The CDR3 here is CASSQVVGGNSPLHF. The CDR3, as DNA: TGCGCCAGCAGCCAAGTGGTGGGGGGGAATTCACCCCTCCACTTT.

The chain employs TRBV3-1 (or the pseudogene TRBV3-2) and TRBJ2-7, with a weak D call TRBD2 (5 bases). Germline V lookup: CDR1 LGHDT, CDR2 YNNKEL (reference sequence). This CDR3 spans 15 amino acids. V was pared by 4 bases and J by 1 base, with 14 bases between. CDR3 coding DNA: TGTGCCAGCAGCCGAGGGAACCCTGGGTCCTACGAGCAGTACTTC. The encoded protein is CASSRGNPGSYEQYF.

V gene TRBV7-8 combines with J gene TRBJ1-3, with D possibly being TRBD1 (5 bases). CDR1 and CDR2 (germline): SGHVS, FQNEAQ. Trimming took 8 bases from V and 2 from J, leaving 13 bases between them. The CDR3 covers 14 residues. The CDR3 DNA sequence: TGTGCCAGCCGATGGGGGGGACCTGGAAACACCATATATTTT. Protein product: CASRWGGPGNTIYF.

The rearrangement joins TRBV9 to TRBJ1-2, with TRBD1 matching 8 bases. This CDR3 is 16 amino acids long. V was pared by 0 bases and J by 6 bases, with 10 bases of the junction left unmatched. CDR1 SGDLS and CDR2 YYNGEE come from the germline V gene. CDR3 nucleotide sequence: TGTGCCAGCAGCGTAGTAAACAGGGGGAAGATTGATGGCTACACCTTC. Its protein is CASSVVNRGKIDGYTF. Based on the CDR3 plus reference TRBV9 and TRBJ1-2, the full variable domain is DSGVTQTPKHLITATGQRVTLRCSPRSGDLSVYWYQQSLDQGLQFLIQYYNGEERAKGNILERFSAQQFPDLHSELNLSSLELGDSALYFCASSVVNRGKIDGYTFGSGTRLTVV.

The rearrangement uses TRBV2 and TRBJ2-7; TRBD1 agrees at 8 bases. Per germline, CDR1 SNHLY and CDR2 FYNNEI. The CDR3 has 11 residues. Trimming took 6 bases from V and 6 from J; bases not matched to a gene: 1. DNA for the CDR3: TGTGCCAGCAGGACAGGGGTCGAGCAGTACTTC. Translated, it gives CASRTGVEQYF. The entire variable domain, with the rest obtained from reference TRBV2 and TRBJ2-7, is as follows: EPEVTQTPSHQVTQMGQEVILRCVPISNHLYFYWYRQILGQKVEFLVSFYNNEISEKSEIFDDQFSVERPDGSNFTLKIRSTKLEDSAMYFCASRTGVEQYFGPGTRLTVT.

The chain couples TRBV7-3 to TRBJ2-2, with 7 nucleotides matching TRBD1. Looked up from germline, CDR1 is SGHTA and CDR2 is FQGTGA. This CDR3 has 14 residues. The V and J ends lost 3 bases and 3 bases, in that order; junction bases with no gene match: 1. The chain's CDR3 is CASSFTGDTGELFF. CDR3 DNA sequence: TGTGCCAGCAGCTTCACAGGGGACACCGGGGAGCTGTTTTTT.